A single sample gave rise to the 19 T cell receptor beta chains below, sequenced in a study of blood T cell repertoires in COVID-19. Data came from immunoSEQ multiplex PCR; TCRdb stores just in-frame clones and leaves some out. The table lists 400,000 to 550,000 clones, around nine tenths of them singletons. The sample was peripheral blood. Receptors originate from a woman aged 25-40 years with acute or convalescent COVID-19.

This chain joins TRBV11-2 and TRBJ2-4, with 14 bases that match TRBD2. The CDR3 runs to 16 residues. The trim removed 5 bases at V and 8 bases at J, leaving 8 bases unmatched. Per the germline V gene, CDR1 is SGHAT and CDR2 is FQNNGV. CDR3 residues: CASSETSGGAGYIQYF. CDR3 nucleotides: TGTGCCAGCAGCGAGACTAGCGGGGGGGCCGGGTACATTCAGTACTTC. Full variable domain (missing parts from reference TRBV11-2 and TRBJ2-4): EAGVAQSPRYKIIEKRQSVAFWCNPISGHATLYWYQQILGQGPKLLIQFQNNGVVDDSQLPKDRFSAERLKGVDSTLKIQPAKLEDSAVYLCASSETSGGAGYIQYFGAGTRLSVL.

This chain uses TRBV30 with TRBJ2-2; D is unclear. V lost 0 bases, J lost 3 bases, and 8 bases lay in between. From germline, CDR1 is GTSNPN and CDR2 SVGIG (reference sequence). This CDR3 contains 14 residues. CDR3 loop: CAWSVPRDTGELFF. CDR3 bases: TGTGCCTGGAGTGTCCCACGGGACACCGGGGAGCTGTTTTTT.

The chain recombines TRBV29-1 with TRBJ1-6; 7 bases line up with TRBD1. In germline, CDR1 is SQVTM, CDR2 ANQGSEA. The CDR3 is made up of 12 amino acids. The ends lost 5 bases at V and 9 bases at J; junction bases unmatched: 4. This chain's CDR3 is CSVQGEGSPLHF. For the CDR3, the DNA is TGCAGCGTTCAGGGGGAAGGTTCACCCCTCCACTTT. Drawing the rest from reference TRBV29-1 and TRBJ1-6, the complete variable domain is SAVISQKPSRDICQRGTSLTIQCQVDSQVTMMFWYRQQPGQSLTLIATANQGSEATYESGFVIDKFPISRPNLTFSTLTVSNMSPEDSSIYLCSVQGEGSPLHFGNGTRLTVT.

The CDR3: CASSLNPGQGYEQYF. The CDR3 nucleotides read TGCGCCAGCAGCCTGAACCCGGGACAGGGCTACGAGCAGTACTTC. The chain links TRBV5-1 to TRBJ2-7; TRBD1 matches 9 bases. Germline V gene data show CDR1 as SGHRS and CDR2 as YFSETQ. V dropped 4 bases and J dropped 3; count of bases not matched to a gene: 8. The CDR3 loop spans 15 amino acids.

The rearrangement uses TRBV19 and TRBJ2-7, with 9 bases identical to TRBD1. The ends lost 4 bases at V and 5 bases at J; junction bases unmatched: 6. The germline V gene encodes CDR1 LNHDA and CDR2 SQIVND (reference sequence). The length of the CDR3 is 14 residues. CDR3 amino acids: CASSRGTGSNEQYF. CDR3 nucleotides: TGTGCCAGTAGTAGGGGGACAGGGTCCAACGAGCAGTACTTC.

J is TRBJ2-1 and V is TRBV9; tentative D call: TRBD1 (6 bases). Germline V gives CDR1 SGDLS, CDR2 YYNGEE. The CDR3 consists of 14 residues. V lost 0 bases and J 6 bases, leaving 10 bases between the germline ends. The DNA for the CDR3 is TGTGCCAGCAGCGTAGGATCAGGGGTCAATGAGCAGTTCTTC. Translating gives CASSVGSGVNEQFF.

V usage is TRBV28 and J usage is TRBJ2-1; D perhaps matches TRBD2 (5 bases). CDR1 and CDR2 (germline): MDHEN, SYDVKM. This CDR3 region has 15 residues. Trimming stripped 6 bases from V and 3 bases from J, with 15 bases between. CDR3 bases: TGTGCCAGCAGCAATAGCGCGTATGGCTACAATGAGCAGTTCTTC. Its protein product is CASSNSAYGYNEQFF. Combining the CDR3 with reference TRBV28 and TRBJ2-1 gives the whole variable domain DVKVTQSSRYLVKRTGEKVFLECVQDMDHENMFWYRQDPGLGLRLIYFSYDVKMKEKGDIPEGYSVSREKKERFSLILESASTNQTSMYLCASSNSAYGYNEQFFGPGTRLTVL.

The V and J genes are TRBV5-5 and TRBJ2-1; 11 bases are a match to TRBD2. Germline CDR1 SGHKS, CDR2 YYEKEE (reference sequence). This CDR3 is 15 amino acids long. J gave up 4 bases and V 6 bases, and 6 bases lay outside the gene matches. The CDR3 sequence: CASTSTSGSYNEQFF. The CDR3 nucleotides are TGTGCCAGCACCTCCACTAGCGGGAGTTACAATGAGCAGTTCTTC.

The rearrangement joins TRBV6-5 to TRBJ2-5, with a weak D call TRBD2 (6 bases). V lost 8 bases and J 3 bases, leaving 10 bases between the germline ends. This CDR3 contains 12 residues. The germline gives CDR1 MNHEY, CDR2 SVGAGI. CDR3 loop: CASSGGEETQYF. The DNA of the CDR3 is TGTGCCAGCTCCGGCGGGGAAGAGACCCAGTACTTC.

The sample holds one count of this clone. The V gene is TRBV19, the J gene TRBJ2-7, with 12 bases aligning to TRBD1. The V and J ends lost 3 bases and 8 bases, in that order; junction bases with no gene match: 5. Per the germline V gene, CDR1 is LNHDA and CDR2 is SQIVND (reference sequence). The length of the CDR3 is 14 residues. CDR3 sequence reads: CASSIRGQGAQQYF. The CDR3 DNA follows: TGTGCCAGTAGTATTAGGGGACAGGGGGCTCAGCAGTACTTC.

The V call is TRBV6-5, the J call TRBJ1-4, with 9 nucleotides matching TRBD1. The CDR3 runs to 15 residues. The junction had 9 bases not matched to a gene; V was cut back by 5 bases and J by 8 bases. Germline loops: CDR1 MNHEY, CDR2 SVGAGI. CDR3 sequence reads: CASSKTGTGMEKLFF. The CDR3 nucleotides read TGTGCCAGCAGTAAAACCGGGACAGGGATGGAAAAACTGTTTTTT.

V usage is TRBV3-1 (or the pseudogene TRBV3-2) and J usage is TRBJ1-5; TRBD1 agrees at 7 bases. V lost 5 bases, J lost 0 bases, and 7 bases stayed unmatched. This CDR3 comprises 16 residues. Germline CDR1 LGHDT, CDR2 YNNKEL (reference sequence). The CDR3 DNA follows: TGTGCCAGCAGCACCGGCGGGACAGATAGCAATCAGCCCCAGCATTTT. It translates to CASSTGGTDSNQPQHF.

V gene TRBV4-2 combines with J gene TRBJ2-7; D possibly corresponds to TRBD2 (5 bases). The germline V gene has CDR1 LGHNA and CDR2 YNFKEQ. This CDR3 region has 15 residues. V was cut by 0 bases and J by 7 bases, with 16 bases left in between. CDR3: CASSQDHRGLGEQYF. The DNA of the CDR3 is TGTGCCAGCAGCCAAGATCACAGAGGGTTAGGAGAGCAGTACTTC.

This clone was detected once. The rearrangement links TRBV29-1 to TRBJ2-3; TRBD2 might be the D (5 bases). This CDR3 region has 13 residues. Germline CDR1 is SQVTM and CDR2 is ANQGSEA. V was pared by 0 bases and J by 2 bases, with 6 bases between. The CDR3 nucleotides are TGCAGCGTTGAAGACGGACTCACAGATACGCAGTATTTT. Translated, it gives CSVEDGLTDTQYF.

This clone was detected only once. The chain is built from TRBV5-5 and TRBJ2-3, with a tentative D call TRBD1 (5 bases). V was cut by 2 bases and J by 4 bases, with 14 bases left in between. This CDR3 comprises 15 residues. Germline V lookup: CDR1 SGHKS, CDR2 YYEKEE (reference sequence). CDR3 residues: CASSFYSSGPDTQYF. The CDR3, as DNA: TGTGCCAGCAGCTTCTATAGCTCAGGGCCAGATACGCAGTATTTT.

This sequence joins TRBV15 and TRBJ1-1, with D uncertain. The length of the CDR3 is 15 residues. Deletions cut 5 bases from V and 4 bases from J, with 17 bases between. Germline CDR1 is LNHNV and CDR2 is YYDKDF (reference sequence). CDR3 in DNA: TGTGCCACCAGCCTAGTACCCCGGGAGAGCACTGAAGCTTTCTTT. This codes for CATSLVPRESTEAFF.

This chain links TRBV13 with TRBJ2-7; D remains unclear. CDR3 size: 14 residues. Germline V gene data show CDR1 as PRHDT and CDR2 as FYEKMQ (reference sequence). V dropped 4 bases and J dropped 2 bases, with 12 bases sitting between them. The CDR3 loop reads CASSSGTGTYEQYF. The DNA of the CDR3 is TGTGCCAGCAGCTCCGGTACGGGTACCTACGAGCAGTACTTC.

The genes are TRBV2 and TRBJ2-1; D is uncertain. The CDR3 is made up of 11 amino acids. V gave up 7 bases and J gave up 5 bases, with 6 bases separating them. CDR1 SNHLY and CDR2 FYNNEI come from the germline V gene. The CDR3 loop is CASISHNEQFF. The CDR3 coding sequence is TGTGCCAGCATAAGCCACAATGAGCAGTTCTTC.

V gene TRBV7-9 combines with J gene TRBJ2-1, with TRBD2 matching over 13 bases. The germline V gene has CDR1 SEHNR and CDR2 FQNEAQ (reference sequence). This CDR3 is built from 17 residues. The junction had 12 bases not matched to a gene; V was cut back by 5 bases and J by 8 bases. The CDR3 DNA reads TGTGCCAGCAGCCCCCAACTTACTAGCGGGGGGGCCGATGAGCAGTTCTTC. It specifies CASSPQLTSGGADEQFF.